The T cell receptor beta chain under discussion was sequenced for a study of Tregs in tolerant kidney transplant recipients. The nonmyeloablative bone marrow transplants came from related graft donors, with transient mixed chimerism. Unstimulated Tregs (CD4+CD25+CD127-) and CD4+CD25- non-Tregs were sorted from PBMCs. Comments on this clone: The antigen remains unidentified.

V lost 5 bases to trimming and J lost 1 base, with 24 bases between them. Germline V gives CDR1 GTSNPN, CDR2 SVGIG (reference sequence). CDR3 length: 18 residues. Here immunoSEQ multiplex PCR was the method, and the copy in TCRdb shows in-frame clones only, minus some. Of some 21,000 clones in the sample, about 85% were seen once. Overall study findings and caveats: Findings come from small patient numbers and require larger validation. No direct test of biological reproducibility was done here. Antigen-driven expansion was suggested because donor-specific Tregs expanded more than all Tregs in tolerant patients.

The sequence was collected from a human patient who received a combined kidney and bone marrow transplant. Some T cells may have originated in the graft donor. The chain uses TRBV30 and TRBJ2-4; D may be TRBD1 (7 bases). The sample consisted of CD8+ T cells from blood (PBMCs), taken 6 months after the transplant. The chain's CDR3 is CAWGGGISRGAAKNIQYF. DNA for the CDR3: TGTGCCTGGGGAGGAGGGATATCCAGGGGGGCGGCCAAAAACATTCAGTACTTC.